The 17 T cell receptor beta chains in this list originate from one sample, sequenced in a study of T-cell memory formation after mild COVID-19. TCRdb re-analysed the 5' RACE reads in MiXCR, keeping a single row per CDR3 protein. The sample consists of 470,000 or so distinct CDR3 sequences, around 20% of them appearing once. The sequenced sample was PBMCs or a T cell subset sorted from them (not recorded which). All receptors come from an adult woman who had mild COVID-19 (a few samples of this study predate the infection). Cell type and time point are not known.

This clonotype was counted only a few times. The CDR3, as DNA: TGTGCCACCAGTGTAGCGGGAGCCACAGATACGCAGTATTTT. Protein product: CATSVAGATDTQYF. V gene TRBV24-1 combines with J gene TRBJ2-3, with 9 bases fitting TRBD2. The junction had 1 base not matched to a gene; V was cut back by 5 bases and J by 2 bases. The CDR3 has 14 amino acids. Looked up from germline, CDR1 is KGHDR and CDR2 is SFDVKD.

This clonotype was found a few times. The CDR3 coding sequence is TGTGCCAGGGGAGAGGGAAGGCGTTACAATGAGCAGTTCTTC. Its protein product is CARGEGRRYNEQFF. The chain employs TRBV25-1 and TRBJ2-1; tentative D call: TRBD2 (5 bases). CDR3 size: 14 residues. Trimming cost V 9 bases and J 4 bases, with 16 bases left between them. Germline V gene sequence: CDR1 MGHDK, CDR2 SYGVNS. Full variable domain (outside the CDR3, taken from reference TRBV25-1 and TRBJ2-1): EADIYQTPRYLVIGTGKKITLECSQTMGHDKMYWYQQDPGMELHLIHYSYGVNSTEKGDLSSESTVSRIRTEHFPLTLESARPSHTSQYLCARGEGRRYNEQFFGPGTRLTVL.

This clonotype occurred a few times. The J gene is TRBJ2-5, the V gene TRBV30, with TRBD2 matching 8 bases. Germline lookup yields CDR1 GTSNPN and CDR2 SVGIG (reference sequence). This CDR3 has 16 residues. Germline trimming cut 1 base from V and 2 bases from J; bases unmatched to any gene: 9. In DNA form, the CDR3 reads TGTGCCTGGAGTGGGCTAGTCGGGGGGGGACAAGAGACCCAGTACTTC. Translated: CAWSGLVGGGQETQYF.

This clonotype was observed a few times. V is TRBV30 and J is TRBJ1-1, with no clear D. This CDR3 has 13 residues. Germline values: CDR1 GTSNPN, CDR2 SVGIG (reference sequence). V lost 1 base, J lost 1 base, and 7 bases lay in between. The DNA for the CDR3 is TGTGCCTGGAGTGCTCAGGAGAACACTGAAGCTTTCTTT. It is translated as CAWSAQENTEAFF.

In this sample, this clonotype turned up a few times. The chain uses TRBV7-9 and TRBJ1-2; a possible D gene is TRBD1 (5 bases). This CDR3 has 14 residues. From germline, CDR1 is SEHNR and CDR2 FQNEAQ (reference sequence). V gave up 1 base and J gave up 4 bases, with 10 bases separating them. CDR3 loop: CASSLDGRAYGYTF. CDR3 sequence (DNA): TGTGCCAGCAGCTTAGACGGCAGGGCCTATGGCTACACCTTC.

This clonotype was seen ten or more times. The chain joins TRBV19 to TRBJ1-1; D is unclear. Trimming shortened V by 5 bases and J by 6 bases, and 16 bases separated the two germline ends. This CDR3 spans 14 amino acids. Germline V gives CDR1 LNHDA, CDR2 SQIVND (reference sequence). The CDR3 coding sequence is TGTGCCAGTAGTGTGGCCTCGGGTGTTCCTGAAGCTTTCTTT. Its protein product is CASSVASGVPEAFF.

The rearrangement joins TRBV20-1 to TRBJ1-1, with 8 bases lining up with TRBD1. CDR1 is DFQATT, CDR2 SNEGSKA, per germline (reference sequence). CDR3 size: 12 residues. J gave up 5 bases and V 5 bases, and 4 bases lay outside the gene matches. CDR3 in DNA: TGCAGTGCTGCCACAGGGGGGACTGAAGCTTTCTTT. Translation: CSAATGGTEAFF.

CDR3 in DNA: TGTGCCAGAAGCTTATTGGGTTTGTCTTTCTTT. Translated, it gives CARSLLGLSFF. This chain connects TRBV5-3 to TRBJ1-1; no clear D. TRBV5-3 is an ORF, with its function uncertain. Trimming took 2 bases from V and 12 from J, leaving 11 bases between them. The CDR3 is made up of 11 amino acids.

This clonotype occurred a few times. The chain joins TRBV6-5 to TRBJ1-3; perhaps TRBD1 as D (5 bases). This CDR3 spans 15 amino acids. The ends were cut back, 3 bases at V and 3 bases at J, with 12 bases in the middle. Germline CDR1 reads MNHEY; CDR2 reads SVGAGI. The DNA for the CDR3 is TGTGCCAGCAGTTATGATGGGGCGAATGGAAACACCATATATTTT. Residues: CASSYDGANGNTIYF.

This sequence joins TRBV5-1 and TRBJ1-3; TRBD1 is a possible D gene (5 bases). V was cut by 4 bases and J by 1 base, with 15 bases left in between. The CDR3 covers 16 residues. CDR1 SGHRS and CDR2 YFSETQ come from the germline V gene. The CDR3: CASSPDGGTSGNTIYF. In nucleotides, the CDR3 is TGCGCCAGCAGCCCGGACGGGGGAACTTCTGGAAACACCATATATTTT.

The V gene is TRBV11-2, the J gene TRBJ1-4; 8 positions agree with TRBD1. The junction had 6 bases not matched to a gene; V was cut back by 4 bases and J by 8 bases. The CDR3 loop spans 14 amino acids. Per germline, CDR1 SGHAT and CDR2 FQNNGV. The CDR3 sequence is CASSSRTGREKLFF. DNA of the CDR3: TGTGCCAGCAGCTCCCGGACAGGGCGAGAAAAACTGTTTTTT.

This sequence joins TRBV3-1 and TRBJ1-1, with 10 bases identical to TRBD1. Germline CDR1 LGHDT, CDR2 YNNKEL (reference sequence). The CDR3 sequence is 16 residues long. After removal of 8 bases from V and 5 bases from J, the junction contained 14 bases not matched to a gene. The CDR3 protein is CASEGRPGQGWTEAFF. The CDR3 nucleotides read TGTGCCAGCGAAGGCCGTCCGGGACAGGGGTGGACTGAAGCTTTCTTT. The full variable domain, rest sourced from reference TRBV3-1 and TRBJ1-1, is DTAVSQTPKYLVTQMGNDKSIKCEQNLGHDTMYWYKQDSKKFLKIMFSYNNKELIINETVPNRFSPKSPDKAHLNLHINSLELGDSAVYFCASEGRPGQGWTEAFFGQGTRLTVV.

V gene TRBV10-3 combines with J gene TRBJ1-1; 9 bases align to TRBD1. This CDR3 has 18 residues. Germline V lookup: CDR1 ENHRY, CDR2 SYGVKD. V trimming: 2 bases; J trimming: 6 bases; junction bases outside the gene matches: 16. This CDR3 is CAISEARTGAFRDAEAFF. CDR3 nucleotides: TGTGCCATCAGTGAGGCTAGGACAGGGGCTTTTAGGGACGCTGAAGCTTTCTTT.

This clonotype has more than one count but fewer than ten. The V call is TRBV7-9, the J call TRBJ2-7, with 8 bases matching TRBD1. Losses at the gene ends were 1 base for V and 5 bases for J; bases not matched to a gene: 1. This CDR3 region has 13 residues. The germline V gene has CDR1 SEHNR and CDR2 FQNEAQ (reference sequence). The CDR3 sequence is CASSLGRGHEQYF. The CDR3 DNA reads as TGTGCCAGCAGCTTAGGCAGGGGGCACGAGCAGTACTTC.

This clonotype was detected only a few times. The chain carries TRBV4-1 and TRBJ2-5, with D possibly matching TRBD2 (6 bases). Germline V CDR1 and CDR2: MGHRA, YSYEKL. The CDR3 length is 15 residues. V lost 4 bases and J 3 bases, leaving 15 bases between the germline ends. CDR3 in DNA: TGCGCCAGCAGCCTCGTCGCGGGGCCGGAAGAGACCCAGTACTTC. Residues: CASSLVAGPEETQYF.

This clonotype was recorded a few times. In nucleotides, the CDR3 is TGCAGTGCTAGAGTGGCAGACACTAGGCCCAAAAACATTCAGTACTTC. Protein product: CSARVADTRPKNIQYF. The chain combines TRBV20-1 with TRBJ2-4; D may be TRBD2 (5 bases). The V gene lost 1 base and the J gene lost 2 bases, with 15 bases spanning the gap. In germline, CDR1 is DFQATT, CDR2 SNEGSKA (reference sequence). The CDR3 is made up of 16 amino acids.

The V call is TRBV3-1, the J call TRBJ1-2, with unresolved D. Trimming removed 4 bases at V and 7 bases at J, with 10 bases between. Germline CDR1 reads LGHDT; CDR2 reads YNNKEL (reference sequence). The CDR3 spans 12 residues. The CDR3 nucleotides read TGTGCCAGCAGCCGTCAGAGTCGTGGCTACACCTTC. Residues: CASSRQSRGYTF.